The clone carrying this TCR beta chain has only a few counts. This record belongs to a study of T cells in Graves' hyperthyroidism and ophthalmopathy. Using RNA transcripts as the source, TCR beta CDR3 regions were amplified. Carried out on the TCR CDR3, a first-round RT-PCR used the HTBI primer set. TCRdb redid the calling of the multiplex PCR reads with MiXCR, one entry per CDR3 protein. The sample has more than 550,000 distinct CDR3 sequences; 15% to 20% are singletons. V gave up 10 bases and J gave up 6 bases, with 19 bases separating them. The CDR3 length is 14 residues. Germline V lookup: CDR1 ENHRY, CDR2 SYGVKD.

The chain links TRBV10-3 to TRBJ2-1; the D gene could be TRBD1 or TRBD2 (5 bases each). The receptor was derived from a man aged 50-60 years with Graves' hyperthyroidism. Sequencing was done on a sample of blood. The DNA for the CDR3 is TGTGCCAGCAGCTTAGGGGCGGGCAGCAATGAGCAGTTCTTC. Its protein is CASSLGAGSNEQFF.